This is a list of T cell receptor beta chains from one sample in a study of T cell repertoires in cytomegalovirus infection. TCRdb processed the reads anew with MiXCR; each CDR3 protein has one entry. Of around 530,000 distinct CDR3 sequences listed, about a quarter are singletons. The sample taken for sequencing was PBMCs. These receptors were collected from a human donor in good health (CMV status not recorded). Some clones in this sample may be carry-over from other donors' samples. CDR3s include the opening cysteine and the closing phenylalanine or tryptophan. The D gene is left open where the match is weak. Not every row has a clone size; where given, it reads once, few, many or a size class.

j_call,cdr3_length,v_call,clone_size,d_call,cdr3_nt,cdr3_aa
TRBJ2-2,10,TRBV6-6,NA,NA,TGTGCCAGGGGGAATGGGGAGCTGTTTTTT,CARGNGELFF
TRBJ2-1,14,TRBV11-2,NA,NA,TGTGCCAGCAGCTTGGGCAGAGCAAGCGGGGAGCAGTTCTTC,CASSLGRASGEQFF
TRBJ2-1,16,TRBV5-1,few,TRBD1,TGCGCCAGCAGCTTTGGGGGGACAGGGGGTTGGAGTGAGCAGTTCTTC,CASSFGGTGGWSEQFF
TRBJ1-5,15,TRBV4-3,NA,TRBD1,TGCGCCAGCAGCCAAGATTGGACAGGATCCCAGCCCCAGCATTTT,CASSQDWTGSQPQHF
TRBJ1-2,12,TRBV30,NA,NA,TGTGCCTGGAGCGGGTCAAGCTATGGCTACACCTTC,CAWSGSSYGYTF
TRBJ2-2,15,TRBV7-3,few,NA,TGTGCCACTCACCCCTCGGGGGGCGAAACCGGGGAGCTGTTTTTT,CATHPSGGETGELFF
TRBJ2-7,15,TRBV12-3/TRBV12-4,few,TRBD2,TGTGCCAGCAGCCCCGGGACTAGCGGTTCTACGAATCAGTACTTC,CASSPGTSGSTNQYF
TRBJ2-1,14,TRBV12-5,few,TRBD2,TGTGCTAGTGGTCCTAGCGGGAGGGACAATGAGCAGTTCTTC,CASGPSGRDNEQFF
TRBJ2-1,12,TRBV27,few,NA,TGTGCCAGCAGGACGGGGATGAATGAGCAGTTCTTC,CASRTGMNEQFF
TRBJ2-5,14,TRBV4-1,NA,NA,TGCGCCAGCAGCCAAGGGATTTTTCAAGAGACCCAGTACTTC,CASSQGIFQETQYF
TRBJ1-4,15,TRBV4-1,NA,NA,TGCGCCAGCAGCCAGATCACAGGGTCCCGTGAAAAACTGTTTTTT,CASSQITGSREKLFF
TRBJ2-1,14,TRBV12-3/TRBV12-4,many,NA,TGTGCCAGCAGTTTGAGGACCGGTTACAATGAGCAGTTCTTC,CASSLRTGYNEQFF
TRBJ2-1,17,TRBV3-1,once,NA,TGTGCCAGCAGCCAACCCCCACTAGGCATGATGGGCAATGAGCAGTTCTTC,CASSQPPLGMMGNEQFF
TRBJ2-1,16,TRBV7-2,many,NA,TGTGCCAGCAGCCAACTGGGGGGACAAACCTACAATGAGCAGTTCTTC,CASSQLGGQTYNEQFF
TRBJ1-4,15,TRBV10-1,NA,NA,TGCGCCCAACTGGTGAGGTGCCCCAGCGGTGAAAAACTGTTTTTT,CAQLVRCPSGEKLFF
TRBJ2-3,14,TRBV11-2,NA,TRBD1,TGTGCCAGCAGGTCGACAGGGGGCTTGGATACGCAGTATTTT,CASRSTGGLDTQYF
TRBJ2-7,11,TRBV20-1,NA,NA,TGCAGTGCTTGGGACCAATACGAGCAGTACTTC,CSAWDQYEQYF
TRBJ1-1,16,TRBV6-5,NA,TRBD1,TGTGCCAGCAGTTCAGGACAGGTCGGTATGTACACTGAAGCTTTCTTT,CASSSGQVGMYTEAFF
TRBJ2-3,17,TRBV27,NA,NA,TGTGCCAGCAGTGGAGTACAGCCTTTGACCACTACAGATACGCAGTATTTT,CASSGVQPLTTTDTQYF
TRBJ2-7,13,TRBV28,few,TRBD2,TGTGCCAGCAACATAGCGGGAGGGAGCGAGCAGTACTTC,CASNIAGGSEQYF
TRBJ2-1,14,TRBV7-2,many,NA,TGTGCCAGCAGCTTTTCGTGGGGGGGCCGGGAGCAGTTCTTC,CASSFSWGGREQFF
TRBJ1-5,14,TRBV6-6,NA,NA,TGTGCCAGCAGTTCAACAGGGACAAATCAGCCCCAGCATTTT,CASSSTGTNQPQHF
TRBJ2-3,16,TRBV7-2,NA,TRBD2,TGTGCCAGCAGCGCAGCTAGCGGGAGTAGCACAGATACGCAGTATTTT,CASSAASGSSTDTQYF
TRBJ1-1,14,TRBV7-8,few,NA,TGTGCCAGCAGCTTTCGGGACATCAGCACTGAAGCTTTCTTT,CASSFRDISTEAFF
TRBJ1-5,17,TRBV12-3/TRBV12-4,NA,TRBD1,TGTGCCAGCAGTCCGGGACAGGGGGCTAGGCGGCATCAGCCCCAGCATTTT,CASSPGQGARRHQPQHF
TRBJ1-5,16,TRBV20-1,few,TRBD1,TGCAGTGCTAGAGATAGTCGGACAGGGGTGGGGCAGCCCCAGCATTTT,CSARDSRTGVGQPQHF
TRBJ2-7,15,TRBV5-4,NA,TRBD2,TGTGCCAGCAGCCCCGAACGGGAGGGGGGCTACGAGCAGTACTTC,CASSPEREGGYEQYF
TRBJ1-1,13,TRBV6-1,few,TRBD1,TGTGCCAGCAGGGAGACAGGGCTTAATCAAGCTTTCTTT,CASRETGLNQAFF
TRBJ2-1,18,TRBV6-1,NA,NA,TGTGCCAGCAGTGAAGCCTTCGCGTTGGCTAGGACCTACAATGAGCAGTTCTTC,CASSEAFALARTYNEQFF
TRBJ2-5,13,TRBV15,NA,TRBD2,TGTGCCACCAGGCTAGCGGGGCAAGAGACCCAGTACTTC,CATRLAGQETQYF
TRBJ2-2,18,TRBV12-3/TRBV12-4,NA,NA,TGTGCCAGCAGTCAGTCCCAATCCCGCATATATAACACCGGGGAGCTGTTTTTT,CASSQSQSRIYNTGELFF
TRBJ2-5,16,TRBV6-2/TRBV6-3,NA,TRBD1,TGTGCCAGCAGTCAACCTGGACAGGGGGCGGAAGAGACCCAGTACTTC,CASSQPGQGAEETQYF
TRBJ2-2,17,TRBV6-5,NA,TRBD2,TGTGCCAGCAGTTACTCGACGGGACTAGAATTTGCCGGGGAGCTGTTTTTT,CASSYSTGLEFAGELFF
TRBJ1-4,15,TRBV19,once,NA,TGTGCCAGTACCACCAATGATGGGACTAATGAAAAACTGTTTTTT,CASTTNDGTNEKLFF
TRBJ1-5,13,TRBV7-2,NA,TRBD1,TGTGCCAGCAGCCTAGGGGGCAGTCAGCCCCAGCTTTTT,CASSLGGSQPQLF
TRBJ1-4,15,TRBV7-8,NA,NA,TGTGCCAGCAGCTCCCGGGGGGGCTATAATGAAAAACTGTTTTTT,CASSSRGGYNEKLFF
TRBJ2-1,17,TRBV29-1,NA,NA,TGCAGCGCAAGAGGCTCGACAGGGAAGGGGGGGCTCAATGAGCAGTTCTTC,CSARGSTGKGGLNEQFF
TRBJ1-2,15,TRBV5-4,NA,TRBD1,TGTGCCAGCAGCTTGGGACAGGGAGACGGTTATGGCTACACCTTC,CASSLGQGDGYGYTF
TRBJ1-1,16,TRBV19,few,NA,TGTGCCAGTAGTATTGAGTCAGGACCATCGAACACTGAAGCTTTCTTT,CASSIESGPSNTEAFF
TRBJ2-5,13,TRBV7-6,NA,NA,TGTGCCAGCAGCTTAGACACCGAGGGGACCCAGTACTTC,CASSLDTEGTQYF
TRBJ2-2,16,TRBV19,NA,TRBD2,TGTGCCAGTAGTATGGCCGGGAGGGTTGTCTCCGGGGAGCTGTTTTTT,CASSMAGRVVSGELFF
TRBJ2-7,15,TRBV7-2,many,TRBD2,TGTGCCAGCACCCCAGGACTAGCCGACACCTACGAGCAGTACTTC,CASTPGLADTYEQYF
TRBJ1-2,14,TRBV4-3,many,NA,TGCGCCAGCAGCCAAGAGGCGGGCTACTATGGCTACACCTTC,CASSQEAGYYGYTF
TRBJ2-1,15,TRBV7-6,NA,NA,TGTGCCAGCAGCTCGAGGACTACCTCCTACAATGAGCAGTTCTTC,CASSSRTTSYNEQFF
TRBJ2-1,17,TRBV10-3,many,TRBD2,TGTGCCATCAGTGCCGGACTAGCGGGCGCCTCCTACAATGAGCAGTTCTTC,CAISAGLAGASYNEQFF
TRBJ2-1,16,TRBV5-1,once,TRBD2,TGCGCCAGCAGCTTGGCGGAGACTAGCGGGACAGGCGAGCAGTTCTTC,CASSLAETSGTGEQFF